The 3 T cell receptor beta chains below come from one sample, sequenced in a study of blood T cell repertoires in COVID-19 (dated by TCRdb to 2018 to 2020). Library preparation employed the immunoSEQ multiplex PCR assay. TCRdb took over this immuneACCESS table, retaining in-frame rearrangements with V and J assigned. Such tables are incomplete; in checked studies, under half of the missing clones stem from an unresolved V gene, and the remainder is unexplained. The sample table shows some 340,000 clones, and under 85% are seen once. Over 4.5% of the sample is in the top ten clones. The sequencing input was PBMCs or T cells enriched from blood (not recorded which). The source of these receptors is a woman between 45 and 60 years old who had recovered from COVID-19.

This chain links TRBV3-1 (or the pseudogene TRBV3-2) with TRBJ2-6; D unclear. Germline V gives CDR1 LGHDT, CDR2 YNNKEL (reference sequence). This CDR3 is built from 16 residues. Trimming shortened V by 0 bases and J by 0 bases, and 6 bases separated the two germline ends. CDR3 in DNA: TGTGCCAGCAGCCAAGATGTCCACTCTGGGGCCAACGTCCTGACTTTC. Translation: CASSQDVHSGANVLTF.

CDR3 loop: CAIRLADLYEQYF. As DNA, the CDR3 is TGTGCCATCAGACTAGCGGACCTCTACGAGCAGTACTTC. The chain couples TRBV10-3 to TRBJ2-7; TRBD2 agrees at 8 bases. The CDR3 spans 13 residues. V dropped 6 bases and J dropped 3; count of bases not matched to a gene: 4. Germline CDR1 ENHRY, CDR2 SYGVKD.

The J gene is TRBJ2-6, the V gene TRBV30; TRBD1 matches 9 bases. CDR1 and CDR2 from the germline V gene are GTSNPN and SVGIG (reference sequence). This CDR3 contains 15 residues. The V and J ends lost 8 bases and 0 bases, in that order; junction bases with no gene match: 5. The CDR3 loop reads CARTTGGSGANVLTF. Written as DNA, the CDR3 is TGTGCCCGGACGACAGGGGGCTCTGGGGCCAACGTCCTGACTTTC.